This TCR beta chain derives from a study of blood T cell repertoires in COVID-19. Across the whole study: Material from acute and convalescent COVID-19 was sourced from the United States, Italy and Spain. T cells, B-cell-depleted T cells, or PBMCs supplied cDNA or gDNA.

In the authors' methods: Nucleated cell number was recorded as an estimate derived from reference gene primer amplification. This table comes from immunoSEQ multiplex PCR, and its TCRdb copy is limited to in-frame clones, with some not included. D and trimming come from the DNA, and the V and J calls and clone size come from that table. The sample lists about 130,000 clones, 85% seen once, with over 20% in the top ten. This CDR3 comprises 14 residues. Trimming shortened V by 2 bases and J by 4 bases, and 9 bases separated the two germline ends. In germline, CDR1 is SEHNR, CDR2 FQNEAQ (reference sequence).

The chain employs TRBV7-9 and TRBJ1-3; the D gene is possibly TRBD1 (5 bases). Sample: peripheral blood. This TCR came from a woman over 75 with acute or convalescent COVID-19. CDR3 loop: CASSLIAGGNTIYF. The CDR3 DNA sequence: TGTGCCAGCAGCTTAATCGCAGGGGGAAACACCATATATTTT.